The 20 T cell receptor beta chains below come from one sample, sequenced in a study of blood T cell repertoires in COVID-19. TCRdb keeps only in-frame clones here, not all; method: immunoSEQ multiplex PCR. The sample shows about 210,000 clones, around 89% of them seen only once. The sequencing input was peripheral blood. The receptor source for this set is a man aged 65 to 85 with acute or convalescent COVID-19.

The V gene is TRBV19, the J gene TRBJ1-6; D unresolved. CDR1 is LNHDA and CDR2 is SQIVND in the germline V gene (reference sequence). Trimming took 3 bases from V and 7 from J, leaving 16 bases between them. There are 16 residues in the CDR3. The CDR3 nucleotides are TGTGCCAGTAGTATTGGTGGAGGGTCGCAAAATTCACCCCTCCACTTT. Translating it yields CASSIGGGSQNSPLHF.

The chain combines TRBV27 with TRBJ2-7, with D hard to call. In germline, CDR1 is MNHEY, CDR2 SMNVEV (reference sequence). V shed 1 base and J shed 2 bases, with 12 bases lying between them. This CDR3 has 15 residues. CDR3 coding DNA: TGTGCCAGCAGTTTATGGCCGGGTTCTACCTACGAGCAGTACTTC. As protein: CASSLWPGSTYEQYF.

This chain joins TRBV6-5 and TRBJ2-6; 7 bases agree with TRBD1. The CDR3 contains 16 residues. Germline CDR1 and CDR2: MNHEY and SVGAGI. V was clipped by 1 base and J by 0 bases; unmatched bases: 0. CDR3 coding DNA: TGTGCCAGCAGTTACTGGACAGGCTCTGGGGCCAACGTCCTGACTTTC. Encoded protein: CASSYWTGSGANVLTF.

This clone was observed once. V and J are TRBV6-5 and TRBJ2-1; 8 nucleotides align to TRBD1. This CDR3 is 13 amino acids long. Germline CDR1 is MNHEY and CDR2 is SVGAGI. Trimming took 1 base from V and 7 from J; bases not matched to a gene: 0. Written as DNA, the CDR3 is TGTGCCAGCAGTTACTACAGGGGGAATGAGCAGTTCTTC. Protein product: CASSYYRGNEQFF.

The V and J genes are TRBV6-1 and TRBJ2-2, with 13 bases lining up with TRBD2. The CDR3 has 19 residues. Germline V gene data show CDR1 as MNHNS and CDR2 as SASEGT. V gave up 2 bases and J gave up 6 bases; unmatched junction bases: 12. CDR3 nucleotide sequence: TGTGCCAGCAGTGAAACGGTGCGACTAGCGGGAGGTCCGGCCGGGGAGCTGTTTTTT. It specifies CASSETVRLAGGPAGELFF.

V is TRBV19 and J is TRBJ2-4, with D perhaps TRBD2 (6 bases). The CDR3 consists of 16 residues. Trimming cost V 0 bases and J 3 bases, with 12 bases left between them. The germline CDR1 and CDR2 sequences are LNHDA and SQIVND (reference sequence). Here the CDR3 DNA reads TGTGCCAGTAGTATAGAACCAGGGCGGGACAAAAACATTCAGTACTTC. Translated: CASSIEPGRDKNIQYF.

The V gene is TRBV4-2, the J gene TRBJ2-1; TRBD2 matches 13 bases. The V gene's germline CDR1 is LGHNA and CDR2 YNFKEQ. CDR3 length: 17 residues. The V gene end was trimmed by 4 bases and the J gene end by 6 bases; junction bases not matched to a gene: 9. The CDR3 is CASSPGTSGILRNEQFF. CDR3 DNA sequence: TGTGCCAGCAGCCCCGGGACTAGCGGGATACTCCGCAATGAGCAGTTCTTC.

This chain connects TRBV28 to TRBJ1-2, with TRBD1 as a possible D gene (5 bases). CDR1 and CDR2 from the germline V gene are MDHEN and SYDVKM. CDR3 length: 13 residues. The V end was cut by 2 bases, the J end by 7 bases, with 11 bases between. Written as DNA, the CDR3 is TGTGCCAGCAGTTTACGGCAGGGTGCTGGCTACACCTTC. It encodes CASSLRQGAGYTF.

The V gene is TRBV5-1, the J gene TRBJ2-7; maybe TRBD2 (5 bases). CDR1 is SGHRS, CDR2 YFSETQ, per germline. CDR3 size: 14 residues. The V end lost 0 bases, the J end lost 7 bases, and 14 bases lay between the germline ends. Here the CDR3 DNA reads TGCGCCAGCAGCTTGGGACTAATCTCTGGGGAGCAGTACTTC. Protein product: CASSLGLISGEQYF.

The chain carries TRBV7-6 and TRBJ2-1; TRBD2 aligns across 10 bases. The CDR3 length is 15 residues. Per the germline V gene, CDR1 is SGHVS and CDR2 is FNYEAQ. The V and J ends lost 2 bases and 8 bases, in that order; junction bases with no gene match: 6. CDR3 coding DNA: TGTGCCAGCAGCTTATTGGGGCTAGCGGGAGATGAGCAGTTCTTC. Its protein is CASSLLGLAGDEQFF.

The chain has TRBV7-2 and TRBJ2-1, with a weak D call TRBD2 (6 bases). The CDR3 runs to 15 residues. The germline V and J ends were trimmed by 2 bases and 7 bases, with 15 bases remaining between them. Germline V lookup: CDR1 SGHTA, CDR2 FQGNSA. Written as DNA, the CDR3 is TGTGCCAGCAGCTTACAGGAGGGAGTTGGTAATGAGCAGTTCTTC. Translated, it gives CASSLQEGVGNEQFF.

V usage is TRBV28 and J usage is TRBJ1-1; perhaps TRBD1 as D (6 bases). The CDR3 totals 11 residues. The germline V gene has CDR1 MDHEN and CDR2 SYDVKM. Trimming left V 2 bases short and J 11 bases short, with 9 bases between. CDR3 protein: CASSLNREAFF. CDR3 coding DNA: TGTGCCAGCAGTTTAAACAGGGAGGCTTTCTTT.

This chain joins TRBV6-5 and TRBJ2-1; 7 bases align to TRBD2. The length of the CDR3 is 14 residues. Germline trimming cut 4 bases from V and 14 bases from J; bases unmatched to any gene: 14. Germline CDR1 and CDR2: MNHEY and SVGAGI. CDR3 bases: TGTGCCAGCAGTTTAGCTGGGACTACCGGTGGGGAGTTCTTC. Translating it yields CASSLAGTTGGEFF.

The chain is built from TRBV2 and TRBJ2-1; 13 nucleotides align to TRBD2. V shed 10 bases, J shed 0 bases, and the junction held 12 bases outside the gene matches. Germline V gene sequence: CDR1 SNHLY, CDR2 FYNNEI. The CDR3 is 18 amino acids. The CDR3 loop is CATVSGTSGIRSYNEQFF. For the CDR3, the DNA is TGTGCCACTGTATCCGGGACTAGCGGGATCCGCTCCTACAATGAGCAGTTCTTC.

This clone was seen a single time. The rearrangement joins TRBV18 to TRBJ2-3; perhaps TRBD1 as D (6 bases). CDR1 KGHSH and CDR2 LQKENI come from the germline V gene. The germline V and J ends were trimmed by 4 bases and 2 bases, with 16 bases remaining between them. This CDR3 is 16 amino acids long. CDR3 residues: CASSRRQDPSTDTQYF. Written as DNA, the CDR3 is TGTGCCAGCTCACGCAGACAGGACCCTTCCACAGATACGCAGTATTTT. The full variable domain, its missing parts supplied by reference TRBV18 and TRBJ2-3, is NAGVMQNPRHLVRRRGQEARLRCSPMKGHSHVYWYRQLPEEGLKFMVYLQKENIIDESGMPKERFSAEFPKEGPSILRIQQVVRGDSAAYFCASSRRQDPSTDTQYFGPGTRLTVL.

The V and J genes are TRBV24-1 and TRBJ2-1, with D perhaps TRBD2 (6 bases). V gave up 1 base and J gave up 7 bases, with 19 bases separating them. Germline-derived CDR1 and CDR2 are KGHDR and SFDVKD. CDR3 length equals 17 residues. For the CDR3, the DNA is TGTGCCACCAGTGATTTCCCCGGGACTGGGAAGATGAATGAGCAGTTCTTC. Translating gives CATSDFPGTGKMNEQFF.

V and J are TRBV7-9 and TRBJ2-1, with a possible D match to TRBD2 (5 bases). Germline V gene sequence: CDR1 SEHNR, CDR2 FQNEAQ (reference sequence). CDR3 length equals 16 residues. The V end lost 1 base, the J end lost 3 bases, and 13 bases lay between the germline ends. The CDR3 loop reads CASSLGGLHYYNEQFF. The CDR3 DNA follows: TGTGCCAGCAGCTTAGGCGGGCTACACTACTACAATGAGCAGTTCTTC.

V is TRBV6-2 or TRBV6-3 and J is TRBJ2-7, with 11 bases that match TRBD2. This CDR3 spans 15 amino acids. The junction had 7 bases not matched to a gene; V was cut back by 4 bases and J by 5 bases. From germline, CDR1 is MNHEY and CDR2 SVGEGT. CDR3 nucleotide sequence: TGTGCCAGCAGTTCACTAGCGGGAGCAGGCGACGAGCAGTACTTC. Protein product: CASSSLAGAGDEQYF.

The chain links TRBV7-2 to TRBJ2-7, with a weak D call TRBD1 (5 bases). Germline V lookup: CDR1 SGHTA, CDR2 FQGNSA. V dropped 5 bases and J dropped 6 bases, with 14 bases sitting between them. This CDR3 is 13 amino acids long. The CDR3 nucleotides read TGTGCCAGCAGCGCATCAGGGTCTTCCGAGCAGTACTTC. Its translation is CASSASGSSEQYF.

This sequence joins TRBV11-2 and TRBJ1-1, with D unresolved. V was pared by 2 bases and J by 3 bases, with 13 bases between. From germline, CDR1 is SGHAT and CDR2 FQNNGV. This CDR3 has 15 amino acids. The chain's CDR3 is CASSLSRVLHTEAFF. The CDR3 nucleotides read TGTGCCAGCAGCTTATCCCGGGTGTTACACACTGAAGCTTTCTTT.